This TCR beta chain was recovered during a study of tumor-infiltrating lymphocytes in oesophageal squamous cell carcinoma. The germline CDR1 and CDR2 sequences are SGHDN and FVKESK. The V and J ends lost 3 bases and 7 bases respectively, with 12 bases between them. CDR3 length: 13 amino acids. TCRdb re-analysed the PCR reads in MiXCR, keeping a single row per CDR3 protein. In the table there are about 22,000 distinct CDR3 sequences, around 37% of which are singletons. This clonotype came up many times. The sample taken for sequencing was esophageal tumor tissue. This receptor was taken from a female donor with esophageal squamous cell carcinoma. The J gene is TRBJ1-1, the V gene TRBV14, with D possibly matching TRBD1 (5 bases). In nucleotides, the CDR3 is TGTGCCAGCAGCCACCGACGGGACGGTGAAGCTTTCTTT. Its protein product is CASSHRRDGEAFF.